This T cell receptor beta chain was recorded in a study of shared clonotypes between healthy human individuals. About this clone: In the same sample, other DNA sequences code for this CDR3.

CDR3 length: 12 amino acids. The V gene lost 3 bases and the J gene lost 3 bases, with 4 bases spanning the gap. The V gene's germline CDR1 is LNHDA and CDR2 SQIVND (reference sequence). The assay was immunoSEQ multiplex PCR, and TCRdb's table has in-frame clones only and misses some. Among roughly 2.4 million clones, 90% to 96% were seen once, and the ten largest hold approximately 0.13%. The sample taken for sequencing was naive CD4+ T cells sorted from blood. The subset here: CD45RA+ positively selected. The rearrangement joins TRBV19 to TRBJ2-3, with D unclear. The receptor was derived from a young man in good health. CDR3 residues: CASSIGTDTQYF. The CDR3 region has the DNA TGTGCCAGTAGTATCGGGACAGATACGCAGTATTTT.